The clone carrying this T cell receptor (beta chain) was detected ten times or more. Antigen unknown. This CDR3 has 16 residues. The trim removed 1 base at V and 4 bases at J, leaving 3 bases unmatched. Germline V gene sequence: CDR1 SGDLS, CDR2 YYNGEE. One entry per CDR3 protein results from TCRdb running MiXCR on the 5' RACE reads. Among 20,000 to 30,000 distinct CDR3 sequences, under 3% were seen once, and the ten largest hold 7.7%. The data stem from a study of CD8 T cells in ankylosing spondylitis. Points from the study as a whole: Some of these motif variants have turned up before, in reports on reactive arthritis synovial fluid and blood.

The chain is built from TRBV9 and TRBJ2-2, with 11 nucleotides matching TRBD2. This TCR was recovered from a female donor with ankylosing spondylitis or in good health (not recorded which). What was sequenced was blood, either unsorted or a sorted T cell fraction (not recorded which). This chain's CDR3 is CASSVTSGRFTGELFF. CDR3 DNA sequence: TGTGCCAGCAGCGTAACTAGCGGGAGATTCACCGGGGAGCTGTTTTTT.